This entry describes one TCR beta chain. This entry is derived from a study of blood T cell repertoires in COVID-19. Study details: Sources were T cells, B-cell-depleted T cells, or PBMCs; the material itself was cDNA or gDNA.

One Seattle source followed patients from active infection through their disease course. As originally analysed: By means of reference gene primer amplification, nucleated cell counts were estimated. TCRdb keeps only in-frame clones here, not all; method: immunoSEQ multiplex PCR. V, J and clone size derive from that table, while D and trimming were established from the DNA sequence. The sample lists roughly 170,000 clones, approximately 85% occurring once. From germline, CDR1 is MDHEN and CDR2 SYDVKM. The CDR3 consists of 13 residues. Trimming shortened V by 6 bases and J by 4 bases, and 12 bases separated the two germline ends.

The TCR originated in a woman aged 55-69 years with COVID-19, enrolled during active disease. The chain joins TRBV28 to TRBJ1-1, with D maybe TRBD1 (5 bases). Sequences were obtained from peripheral blood. The CDR3 bases are TGTGCCAGCAGAAACCAAAGGGGCACTGAAGCTTTCTTT. It yields the protein CASRNQRGTEAFF.